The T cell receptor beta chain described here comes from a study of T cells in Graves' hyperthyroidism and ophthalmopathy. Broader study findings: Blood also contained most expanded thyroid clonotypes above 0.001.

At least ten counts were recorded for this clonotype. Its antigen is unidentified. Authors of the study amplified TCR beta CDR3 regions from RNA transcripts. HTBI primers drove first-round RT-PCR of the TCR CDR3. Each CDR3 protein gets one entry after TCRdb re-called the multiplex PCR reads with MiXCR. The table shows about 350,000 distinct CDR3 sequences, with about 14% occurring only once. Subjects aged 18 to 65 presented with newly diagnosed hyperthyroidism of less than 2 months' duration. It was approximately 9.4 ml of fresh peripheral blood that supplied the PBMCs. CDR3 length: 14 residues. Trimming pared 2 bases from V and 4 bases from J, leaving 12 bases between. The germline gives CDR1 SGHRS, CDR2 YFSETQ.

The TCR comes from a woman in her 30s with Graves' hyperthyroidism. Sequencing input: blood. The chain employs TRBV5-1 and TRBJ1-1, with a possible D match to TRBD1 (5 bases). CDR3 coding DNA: TGCGCCAGCAGCTTTGGGGGTACCCCCACTGAAGCTTTCTTT. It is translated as CASSFGGTPTEAFF.